This entry lists 18 T cell receptor beta chains sequenced from one sample in a study of early stage breast cancer tumors (dated by TCRdb to about 2017). The method was the immunoSEQ multiplex PCR assay. As stored in TCRdb, this immuneACCESS dataset retains in-frame rearrangements with V and J assigned. A fraction of the clones does not appear; measured against another copy, unresolved V genes explain less than half of the discrepancy, and the remainder lacks a known reason. In this sample the table shows roughly 40,000 clones, over 60% of which occur a single time. Around 7.2% of the sample goes to the ten largest clones. Sequencing was done on a sample of blood. The receptors come from a person in their fifties with breast cancer.

This chain joins TRBV19 and TRBJ1-2; the match to TRBD1 covers 7 bases. V shed 5 bases and J 1 base; nucleotides not matched to a gene: 10. The length of the CDR3 is 16 residues. Looked up from germline, CDR1 is LNHDA and CDR2 is SQIVND (reference sequence). This chain's CDR3 is CASSFSRTGLNYGYTF. In DNA form, the CDR3 reads TGTGCCAGTAGTTTCTCCCGGACAGGCCTTAACTATGGCTACACCTTC.

The chain recombines TRBV6-5 with TRBJ2-1; D is ambiguous. This CDR3 has 11 amino acids. CDR1 and CDR2 (germline): MNHEY, SVGAGI. Trimming pared 1 base from V and 8 bases from J, leaving 3 bases between. In DNA, the CDR3 is TGTGCCAGCAGTTACTTCGATGAGCAGTTCTTC. This sequence encodes CASSYFDEQFF.

This clone was recorded at least ten times. The rearrangement links TRBV2 to TRBJ1-6; 7 bases align to TRBD1. V was clipped by 4 bases and J by 7 bases; unmatched bases: 4. From germline, CDR1 is SNHLY and CDR2 FYNNEI. The CDR3 runs to 14 residues. CDR3 protein: CASSGETGNSPLHF. The DNA for the CDR3 is TGTGCCAGCAGTGGGGAGACAGGGAATTCACCCCTCCACTTT.

This clone has only one observation. V is TRBV6-1 and J is TRBJ2-3; possibly TRBD1 for D (5 bases). V was shortened by 3 bases and J by 2 bases, with 12 bases between the two germline ends. There are 15 residues in the CDR3. Germline CDR1 and CDR2: MNHNS and SASEGT. The CDR3 coding sequence is TGTGCCAGCAGTGATCGACAGCCCTTCACAGATACGCAGTATTTT. Protein: CASSDRQPFTDTQYF.

This clone was seen at least ten times. This chain's CDR3 is CASSFGNQPQHF. The DNA for the CDR3 is TGTGCCAGCAGCTTCGGGAATCAGCCCCAGCATTTT. This chain links TRBV7-9 with TRBJ1-5; D remains unclear. The germline V and J ends were trimmed by 3 bases and 4 bases, with 4 bases remaining between them. The CDR3 sequence is 12 residues long. Germline V gene sequence: CDR1 SEHNR, CDR2 FQNEAQ (reference sequence).

The V call is TRBV18, the J call TRBJ2-2; 7 bases are shared with TRBD1. Trimming cost V 6 bases and J 0 bases; bases outside gene matches: 7. CDR3 length: 16 amino acids. Germline V lookup: CDR1 KGHSH, CDR2 LQKENI. DNA for the CDR3: TGTGCCAGCTCGGGGACAGCCCTAACGAACACCGGGGAGCTGTTTTTT. Encoded protein: CASSGTALTNTGELFF.

CDR3 in amino acids: CSVDPGGNYGYTF. CDR3 nucleotide sequence: TGCAGCGTTGACCCAGGGGGGAACTATGGCTACACCTTC. The chain employs TRBV29-1 and TRBJ1-2, with 7 bases identical to TRBD1. The germline gives CDR1 SQVTM, CDR2 ANQGSEA. V lost 3 bases to trimming and J lost 2 bases; unmatched junction nucleotides: 3. The CDR3 length is 13 residues.

Remarks on this clone: The germline gene is not matched at one end of the junction; a read error may be the cause. The V gene is TRBV7-7, the J gene TRBJ2-1, with 9 bases aligning to TRBD1. Germline V CDR1 and CDR2: SSHAT, FNYEAQ (reference sequence). The CDR3 consists of 13 residues. This CDR3 is CASSRDRDNEQFF. Here the CDR3 DNA reads TGTGCTAGCAGCCGGGACAGGGACAATGAGCAGTTCTTC.

The count of this clone is one. V is TRBV9 and J is TRBJ2-3; 10 nucleotides match TRBD1. The V segment lost 0 bases and the J segment 5 bases; nucleotides outside the gene matches: 12. Germline loops: CDR1 SGDLS, CDR2 YYNGEE. This CDR3 is built from 18 residues. The CDR3: CASSVEGDRGDLIDTQYF. As DNA, the CDR3 is TGTGCCAGCAGCGTAGAGGGGGACAGGGGTGACCTCATAGATACGCAGTATTTT. Variable domain in full (rest from reference TRBV9 and TRBJ2-3): DSGVTQTPKHLITATGQRVTLRCSPRSGDLSVYWYQQSLDQGLQFLIQYYNGEERAKGNILERFSAQQFPDLHSELNLSSLELGDSALYFCASSVEGDRGDLIDTQYFGPGTRLTVL.

This sequence joins TRBV9 and TRBJ2-5, with 9 bases fitting TRBD2. Germline CDR1 reads SGDLS; CDR2 reads YYNGEE. With 0 bases clipped from V and 1 base from J, the junction kept 4 bases outside the gene matches. The CDR3 is 16 residues long. CDR3 amino acids: CASSVAAGGGQETQYF. The CDR3 DNA reads TGTGCCAGCAGCGTAGCAGCGGGAGGAGGCCAAGAGACCCAGTACTTC.

The chain joins TRBV7-8 to TRBJ2-7; a possible D gene is TRBD1 (6 bases). The CDR3 consists of 14 residues. Trimming pared 5 bases from V and 2 bases from J, leaving 13 bases between. Per the germline V gene, CDR1 is SGHVS and CDR2 is FQNEAQ. The CDR3 region is CASSQEWGPYEQYF. The CDR3 DNA reads TGTGCCAGCAGCCAGGAGTGGGGGCCCTACGAGCAGTACTTC. Based on the CDR3 plus reference TRBV7-8 and TRBJ2-7, the full variable domain is GAGVSQSPRYKVAKRGQDVALRCDPISGHVSLFWYQQALGQGPEFLTYFQNEAQLDKSGLPSDRFFAERPEGSVSTLKIQRTQQEDSAVYLCASSQEWGPYEQYFGPGTRLTVT.

J is TRBJ2-7 and V is TRBV10-3, with D perhaps matching TRBD1 (6 bases). The CDR3 runs to 14 residues. V lost 6 bases and J lost 0, with 12 bases in between. Germline V lookup: CDR1 ENHRY, CDR2 SYGVKD. This chain's CDR3 is CAISPTGLSYEQYF. As DNA, the CDR3 is TGTGCCATCAGCCCTACAGGGCTCTCCTACGAGCAGTACTTC.

The sample holds a few counts of this clone. The chain is built from TRBV4-3 and TRBJ1-1, with 7 bases identical to TRBD1. Trimming took 0 bases from V and 1 from J; bases not matched to a gene: 11. The CDR3 has 18 amino acids. Germline CDR1 is LGHNA and CDR2 is YSLEER. CDR3 DNA: TGCGCCAGCAGCCAAGATATGGCAGGGGGAATTGGGAACACTGAAGCTTTCTTT. Its protein product is CASSQDMAGGIGNTEAFF.

This clone was observed a few times. The chain has TRBV7-8 and TRBJ1-1; D uncertain. Germline CDR1 is SGHVS and CDR2 is FQNEAQ. V was trimmed by 4 bases and J by 0 bases, leaving 15 bases between them. This CDR3 is 16 amino acids long. The CDR3 spells CASSSLWQRMNTEAFF. As DNA, the CDR3 is TGTGCCAGCAGCTCCCTCTGGCAGCGAATGAACACTGAAGCTTTCTTT.

CDR3 in amino acids: CASVGEGNTGELFF. CDR3 nucleotide sequence: TGCGCCAGCGTTGGTGAGGGGAACACCGGGGAGCTGTTTTTT. This sequence joins TRBV10-2 and TRBJ2-2; TRBD2 is a possible D gene (5 bases). CDR3 length: 14 amino acids. V lost 8 bases, J lost 1 base, and 11 bases lay in between. Germline V CDR1 and CDR2: WSHSY, SAAADI.

The CDR3 loop reads CASSSRTSGRGNTGELFF. The CDR3 DNA is TGTGCCAGCAGTTCGCGGACTAGCGGGAGGGGGAACACCGGGGAGCTGTTTTTT. The chain joins TRBV27 to TRBJ2-2, with TRBD2 identical over 15 bases. Germline V gene data show CDR1 as MNHEY and CDR2 as SMNVEV (reference sequence). CDR3 length: 18 residues. V trimming: 4 bases; J trimming: 1 base; junction bases outside the gene matches: 4.

The genes are TRBV2 and TRBJ2-5, with D unclear. The V gene's germline CDR1 is SNHLY and CDR2 FYNNEI. CDR3 size: 13 residues. The V and J ends lost 6 bases and 0 bases respectively, with 8 bases between them. This CDR3 is CASRAEYQETQYF. The CDR3 DNA sequence: TGTGCCAGCAGGGCGGAGTACCAAGAGACCCAGTACTTC.

This clone was seen a few times. This chain links TRBV5-1 with TRBJ1-6; no clear D gene. Germline-derived CDR1 and CDR2 are SGHRS and YFSETQ. CDR3 length: 13 amino acids. Trimming took off 9 bases at V and 10 bases at J, with 17 bases between the two ends. Here the CDR3 reads CATRRDLGSPLHF. DNA for the CDR3: TGCGCCACCCGACGCGACCTGGGCTCACCCCTCCACTTT.